Detailed here is one T cell receptor (beta chain). Its antigen is not known. Time point defined: newly diagnosed GD, antithyroid drugs for less than 3 months. After RNA was extracted from PBMCs, the TCR library was made from it. Construction of TCR beta libraries relied on iRepertoire HTBI primers and on Arm-PCR targeting CDR3 regions. TCRdb re-derived calls from the multiplex PCR reads in MiXCR, one entry per CDR3 protein. The sample yields fewer than 550,000 distinct CDR3 sequences, 16% seen once. Germline loops: CDR1 SGHRS, CDR2 YFSETQ. The CDR3 consists of 16 residues. Losses at the gene ends were 4 bases for V and 0 bases for J; bases not matched to a gene: 7. The sample is drawn from a study of regulatory T cells in long-lasting Graves disease. Points from the study as a whole: There was favoring of TRBV28, TRBJ1-2 and TRBJ2-5 in persistent disease.

The data also belong to a second study, concerning T cells in Graves' hyperthyroidism and ophthalmopathy. As that report states: Diagnosing involved the use of clinical symptoms, serum thyroxine and TRAb, thyroid ultrasound and orbital computed tomography. First-round RT-PCR targeting the TCR CDR3 was performed with the HTBI primer set.

V and J are TRBV5-1 and TRBJ2-7; 10 bases agree with TRBD2. The TCR comes from a woman aged 35-65 years with Graves disease. Sample: peripheral blood mononuclear cells (PBMCs), taken at new diagnosis, from a patient treated with antithyroid drugs. CDR3 amino acids: CASSLGTSASSYEQYF. CDR3 DNA: TGCGCCAGCAGCCTGGGGACTAGCGCTAGCTCCTACGAGCAGTACTTC. The complete variable domain, with remaining parts taken from reference TRBV5-1 and TRBJ2-7, reads KAGVTQTPRYLIKTRGQQVTLSCSPISGHRSVSWYQQTPGQGLQFLFEYFSETQRNKGNFPGRFSGRQFSNSRSEMNVSTLELGDSALYLCASSLGTSASSYEQYFGPGTRLTVT.